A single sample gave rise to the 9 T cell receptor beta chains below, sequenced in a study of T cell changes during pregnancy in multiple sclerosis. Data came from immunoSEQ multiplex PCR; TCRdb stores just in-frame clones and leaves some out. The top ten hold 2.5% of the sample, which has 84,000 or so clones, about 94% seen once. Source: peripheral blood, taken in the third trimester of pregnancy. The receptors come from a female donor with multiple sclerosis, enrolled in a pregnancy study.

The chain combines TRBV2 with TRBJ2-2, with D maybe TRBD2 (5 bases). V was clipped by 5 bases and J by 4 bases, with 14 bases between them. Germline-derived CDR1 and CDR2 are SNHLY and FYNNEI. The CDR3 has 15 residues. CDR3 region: CASSYGLEGTGELFF. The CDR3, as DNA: TGTGCCAGCAGTTATGGCCTTGAGGGCACCGGGGAGCTGTTTTTT.

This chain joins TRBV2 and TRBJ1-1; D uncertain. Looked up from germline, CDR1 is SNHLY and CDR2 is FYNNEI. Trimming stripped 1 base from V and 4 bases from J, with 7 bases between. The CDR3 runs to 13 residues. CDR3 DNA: TGTGCCAGCAGTGAAGGGCGGGGCACTGAAGCTTTCTTT. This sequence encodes CASSEGRGTEAFF.

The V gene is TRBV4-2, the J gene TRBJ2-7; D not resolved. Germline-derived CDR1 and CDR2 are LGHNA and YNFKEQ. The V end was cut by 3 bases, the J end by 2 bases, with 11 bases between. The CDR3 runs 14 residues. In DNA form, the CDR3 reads TGTGCCAGCAGCCAGCTAGGTACTACCTACGAGCAGTACTTC. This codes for CASSQLGTTYEQYF.

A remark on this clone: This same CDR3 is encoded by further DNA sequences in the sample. The CDR3 DNA reads as TGCAGTGCTCCAGACTCCTACGAGCAGTACTTC. Protein sequence: CSAPDSYEQYF. This rearrangement joins TRBV20-1 to TRBJ2-7; unclear D gene. The germline V and J ends were trimmed by 5 bases and 0 bases, with 5 bases remaining between them. There are 11 residues in the CDR3. Germline CDR1 and CDR2: DFQATT and SNEGSKA (reference sequence).

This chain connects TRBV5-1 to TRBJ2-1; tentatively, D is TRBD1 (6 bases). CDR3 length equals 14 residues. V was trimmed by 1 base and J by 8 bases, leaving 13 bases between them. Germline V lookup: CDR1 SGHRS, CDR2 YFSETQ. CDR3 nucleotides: TGCGCCAGCAGCTTGAGGTCTGGGGGCTATGAGCAGTTCTTC. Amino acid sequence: CASSLRSGGYEQFF.

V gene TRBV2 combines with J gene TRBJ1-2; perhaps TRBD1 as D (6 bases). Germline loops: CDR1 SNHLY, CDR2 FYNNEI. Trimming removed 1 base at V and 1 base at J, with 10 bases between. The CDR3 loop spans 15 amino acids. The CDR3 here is CASSEEGDINYGYTF. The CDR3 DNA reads TGTGCCAGCAGTGAAGAGGGGGATATTAACTATGGCTACACCTTC.

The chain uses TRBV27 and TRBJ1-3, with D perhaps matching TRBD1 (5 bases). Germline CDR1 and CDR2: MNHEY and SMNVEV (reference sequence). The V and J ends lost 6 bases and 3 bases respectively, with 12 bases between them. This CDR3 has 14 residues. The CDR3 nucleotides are TGTGCCAGCAGCGACCCGGGACTTGGAAACACCATATATTTT. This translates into CASSDPGLGNTIYF.

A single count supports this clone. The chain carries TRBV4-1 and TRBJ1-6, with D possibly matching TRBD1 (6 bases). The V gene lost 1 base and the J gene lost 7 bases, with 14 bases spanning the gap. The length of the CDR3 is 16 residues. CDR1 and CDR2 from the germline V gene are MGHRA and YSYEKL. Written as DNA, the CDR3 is TGCGCCAGCAGCCAAGGCGGGGGGGGCTTGAATTCACCCCTCCACTTT. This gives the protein CASSQGGGGLNSPLHF.

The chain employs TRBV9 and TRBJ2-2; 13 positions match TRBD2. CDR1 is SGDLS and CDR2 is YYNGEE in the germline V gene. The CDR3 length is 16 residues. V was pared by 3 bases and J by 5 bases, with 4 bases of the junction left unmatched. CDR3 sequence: CASSAGTSGVTGELFF. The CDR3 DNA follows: TGTGCCAGCAGCGCCGGGACTAGCGGGGTAACCGGGGAGCTGTTTTTT.